Sequencing of this T cell receptor (beta chain) was carried out in a study of blood T cell repertoires in COVID-19. Study at large: Acute and convalescent COVID-19 samples came from the United States, Italy and Spain.

In the authors' workflow: Cell counts per sample came from amplifying reference gene primers. Some clones are missing from TCRdb's copy, which holds only in-frame ones; the method was immunoSEQ multiplex PCR. V and J calls and clone size are as listed in that table; D and trimming were resolved from the DNA. The sample consists of roughly 220,000 clones, around four fifths of them appearing once. From germline, CDR1 is DFQATT and CDR2 SNEGSKA (reference sequence). The J segment lost 5 bases and the V segment lost 3 bases, leaving 10 bases of the junction unmatched. This CDR3 is 14 amino acids long. Sequencing input: peripheral blood. The receptor was isolated from a man aged 30 to 39 with active or convalescent COVID-19. This chain uses TRBV20-1 with TRBJ2-7; 7 bases fit TRBD1. The CDR3 loop is CSASPVTGVNEQYF. The CDR3 nucleotides are TGCAGTGCTAGTCCCGTTACAGGGGTAAACGAGCAGTACTTC.